These 11 T cell receptor beta chains came from one sample sequenced in a study of T cells in women clearing cervical HPV infection. Sequenced by immunoSEQ multiplex PCR; TCRdb stores in-frame clones only, minus some. The sample's table shows tens of thousands of clones. Sequenced material: blood buffy coat. These receptors were collected from a woman between 18 and 70 years old with a cervical HPV16 infection that either progressed to CIN3+ or cleared (not recorded which).

Turning to this clone: The sequence runs out 3 residues before the end of the CDR3; the remainder is reconstructed from the germline J gene. V and J are TRBV5-1 and TRBJ2-7; 11 bases are shared with TRBD1. The V segment lost 3 bases and the J segment 2 bases; nucleotides outside the gene matches: 4. The CDR3 contains 15 residues. The germline gives CDR1 SGHRS, CDR2 YFSETQ. The part of the CDR3 DNA that was read is TGCGCCAGCAGCTATCCGGGACAGGGGGCCTACGAG. Its protein is CASSYPGQGAYE. The CDR3 in its entirety is CASSYPGQGAYEQYF.

Points on this clone: The read ends 3 residues early relative to the CDR3; the germline J gene fills the gap. The chain has TRBV18 and TRBJ2-2; TRBD1 matches 7 bases. The junction had 11 bases not matched to a gene; V was cut back by 10 bases and J by 0 bases. Germline V gene sequence: CDR1 KGHSH, CDR2 LQKENI. The CDR3 runs to 16 residues. Incomplete CDR3 DNA: TGTGCCACAACAACGGGACAGCATACGAACACCGGGGAG. Translated: CATTTGQHTNTGE. The full-length CDR3 reads as CATTTGQHTNTGELFF.

About this clone itself: The read terminates 3 residues ahead of where the CDR3 ends, so the germline J gene completes it. The chain links TRBV2 to TRBJ2-3; 14 bases map to TRBD2. CDR3 size: 15 residues. Unmatched junction bases numbered 3, after V lost 7 bases and J lost 3 bases. Germline values: CDR1 SNHLY, CDR2 FYNNEI. The covered CDR3 bases are TGTGCCAGCATTGGACTAGCGGGGGGTACAGATACG. This translates into CASIGLAGGTDT. The full CDR3 is CASIGLAGGTDTQYF.

Remarks on this clone: The read ends 3 residues early relative to the CDR3; the germline J gene fills the gap. The genes are TRBV5-1 and TRBJ2-2; no clear D gene. The CDR3 sequence is 14 residues long. CDR1 and CDR2 (germline): SGHRS, YFSETQ. The part of the CDR3 DNA that was read is TGCGCCAGCACCCAAGGCACAGTTAATTCACCG. Its protein product is CASTQGTVNSP. The CDR3, in full, reads CASTQGTVNSPLFF.

About this clone itself: The junction departs from the called germline gene at one end, perhaps through a read error. Sequencing ends 3 residues short of the CDR3 end; the germline J gene provides the rest. The same CDR3 can be traced to other DNA sequences in this sample. The chain employs TRBV13 and TRBJ1-3; 7 positions match TRBD1. Germline V gene data show CDR1 as PRHDT and CDR2 as FYEKMQ (reference sequence). The CDR3 is 15 amino acids. The covered CDR3 bases are TGTGCCAGCAGCGACAGGGTGCAGCCTGGAAACACG. This codes for CASSDRVQPGNT. The full CDR3 sequence reads CASSDRVQPGNTIYF.

Concerning this clone itself: The CDR3 is cut off 3 residues early in the read; its end comes from the germline J gene. This chain links TRBV20-1 with TRBJ1-4; TRBD1 matches 7 bases. After removal of 0 bases from V and 8 bases from J, the junction contained 9 bases not matched to a gene. The V gene's germline CDR1 is DFQATT and CDR2 SNEGSKA (reference sequence). The CDR3 length is 15 residues. CDR3 DNA, as far as it was read: TGCAGTGCTAGAGATCAGGGCAGGGGGGTAGAAAAA. Translated: CSARDQGRGVEK. The full CDR3 is CSARDQGRGVEKLFF.

As for this clone: The read ends 3 residues before the CDR3 terminus; that terminus is restored from the germline J gene. The gene calls are TRBV5-1 and TRBJ2-1, with 7 positions matching TRBD1. Germline CDR1 and CDR2: SGHRS and YFSETQ. The CDR3 covers 14 residues. Trimming removed 3 bases from V and 5 bases from J; junction bases left unmatched: 5. The CDR3 region is CASSSTGTHNEQFF. The part of the CDR3 DNA that was read is TGCGCCAGCAGCTCGACAGGGACCCACAATGAG.

Concerning this clone: The sequenced fragment ends 3 residues before the CDR3 boundary, so the rest is inferred from the germline J gene. This chain uses TRBV6-2 or TRBV6-3 with TRBJ1-2; 11 bases match TRBD1. CDR3 length equals 15 residues. V was pared by 7 bases and J by 6 bases, with 10 bases of the junction left unmatched. The germline V gene encodes CDR1 MNHEY and CDR2 SVGEGT. This CDR3 is CASIRSDRGQNGYTF. Partial CDR3 DNA: TGTGCCAGCATACGTTCGGACAGGGGGCAAAATGGC.

CDR3 in amino acids: CASSLAEGTSNEQFF. The CDR3 DNA, read in part, is TGTGCCAGCAGCTTAGCGGAAGGGACAAGCAATGAG. The V and J genes are TRBV7-9 and TRBJ2-1; possible D gene TRBD1, 6 bases. The sequenced fragment ends 3 residues before the CDR3 boundary, so the rest is inferred from the germline J gene. Between the trimmed V and J ends, which lost 0 bases and 6 bases, there was a span of 12 bases. Germline V gene data show CDR1 as SEHNR and CDR2 as FQNEAQ (reference sequence). The CDR3 has 15 residues.

Note on this clone: The read halts 3 residues ahead of the CDR3 end, with the missing end drawn from the germline J gene. The rearrangement links TRBV19 to TRBJ2-2; 7 positions match TRBD2. CDR1 is LNHDA and CDR2 is SQIVND in the germline V gene (reference sequence). CDR3 length equals 16 residues. The ends lost 9 bases at V and 8 bases at J; junction bases unmatched: 18. The CDR3 DNA, read in part, is TGTGCCAGCCTTAATAATGGGCTAGCGGTTTATGGGGAG. Encoded protein: CASLNNGLAVYGE. The complete CDR3 sequence is CASLNNGLAVYGELFF.

Concerning this clone: One end of the junction varies from germline; a read error may be responsible. Read sequence stops 3 residues before the CDR3 end, and the germline J gene provides the missing end. V and J are TRBV19 and TRBJ1-1; 7 bases map to TRBD1. Germline loops: CDR1 LNHDA, CDR2 SQIVND (reference sequence). The CDR3 has 13 residues. CDR3 bases read: TGTGCCAGTACTATACAGGGGAGCACTGAA. It specifies CASTIQGSTE. The entire CDR3 sequence reads CASTIQGSTEAFF.